This T cell receptor beta chain was recorded in a study of cytomegalovirus exposure and HLA in healthy donors. Study-wide results and caveats: Altogether, 150 or so TCR beta chains were recorded as cytomegalovirus-associated.

The CDR3 covers 15 residues. Germline V gene sequence: CDR1 LNHDA, CDR2 SQIVND (reference sequence). V trimming: 5 bases; J trimming: 6 bases; junction bases outside the gene matches: 7. Notes on this clone: What it binds is not known.

60 Vbeta and 13 Jbeta primers were used in PCR. Produced via immunoSEQ multiplex PCR; TCRdb's table is partial and in-frame only. The sample lists approximately 79,000 clones; more than 60% were seen once. V usage is TRBV19 and J usage is TRBJ2-1; TRBD2 aligns across 10 bases. What was sequenced was PBMCs. The TCR was taken from a male donor in good health and CMV-seropositive. The CDR3 spells CASSVSGRSGNEQFF. The CDR3 DNA reads TGTGCCAGTAGTGTTAGCGGGAGGTCTGGCAATGAGCAGTTCTTC. The entire variable domain, with the rest obtained from reference TRBV19 and TRBJ2-1, is as follows: DGGITQSPKYLFRKEGQNVTLSCEQNLNHDAMYWYRQDPGQGLRLIYYSQIVNDFQKGDIAEGYSVSREKKESFPLTVTSAQKNPTAFYLCASSVSGRSGNEQFFGPGTRLTVL.